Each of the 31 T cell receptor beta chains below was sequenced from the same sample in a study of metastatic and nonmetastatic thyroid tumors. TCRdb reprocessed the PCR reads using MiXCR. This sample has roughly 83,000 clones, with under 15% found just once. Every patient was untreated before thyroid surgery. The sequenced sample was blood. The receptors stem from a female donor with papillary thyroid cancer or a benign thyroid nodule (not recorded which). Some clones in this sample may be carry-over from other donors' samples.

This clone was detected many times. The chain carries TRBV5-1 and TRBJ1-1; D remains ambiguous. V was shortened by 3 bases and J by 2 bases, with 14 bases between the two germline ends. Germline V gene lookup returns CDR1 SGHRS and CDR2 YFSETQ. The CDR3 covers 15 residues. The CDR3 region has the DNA TGCGCCAGCAGCTCCCGGCCCTTGGAAAACACTGAAGCTTTCTTT. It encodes CASSSRPLENTEAFF.

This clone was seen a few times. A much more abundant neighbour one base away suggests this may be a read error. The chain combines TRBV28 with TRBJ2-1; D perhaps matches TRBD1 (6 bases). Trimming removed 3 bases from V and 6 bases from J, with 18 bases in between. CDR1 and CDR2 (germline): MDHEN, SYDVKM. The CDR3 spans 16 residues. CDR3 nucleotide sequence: TGTGCCAGCAGTTTGAGGGGGTGGGCGGGCCCCAATGAGCAGTTCTTC. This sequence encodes CASSLRGWAGPNEQFF.

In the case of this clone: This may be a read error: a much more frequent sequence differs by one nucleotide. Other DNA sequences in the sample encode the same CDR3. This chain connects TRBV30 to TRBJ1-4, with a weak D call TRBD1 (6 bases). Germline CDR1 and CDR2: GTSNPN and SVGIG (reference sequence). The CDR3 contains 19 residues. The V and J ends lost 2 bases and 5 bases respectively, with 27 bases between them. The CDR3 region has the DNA TGTGCCTGGAGTCCAACGCCTCCGGGACGTCTAGGGGGAAATGAAAAACTGTTTTTT. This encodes CAWSPTPPGRLGGNEKLFF.

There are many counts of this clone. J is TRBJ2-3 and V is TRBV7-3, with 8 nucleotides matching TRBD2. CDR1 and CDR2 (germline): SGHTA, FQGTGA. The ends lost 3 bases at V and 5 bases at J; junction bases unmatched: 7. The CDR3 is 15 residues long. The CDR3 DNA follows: TGTGCCAGCAGCTTGGCGGGGGGTCGGGAAGATACGCAGTATTTT. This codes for CASSLAGGREDTQYF.

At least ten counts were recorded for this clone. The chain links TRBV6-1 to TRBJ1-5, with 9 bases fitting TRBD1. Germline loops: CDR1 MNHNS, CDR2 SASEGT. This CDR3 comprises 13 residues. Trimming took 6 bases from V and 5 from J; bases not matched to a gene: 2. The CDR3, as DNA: TGTGCCAGCAGGGGGACAGGGTATCAGCCCCAGCATTTT. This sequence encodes CASRGTGYQPQHF.

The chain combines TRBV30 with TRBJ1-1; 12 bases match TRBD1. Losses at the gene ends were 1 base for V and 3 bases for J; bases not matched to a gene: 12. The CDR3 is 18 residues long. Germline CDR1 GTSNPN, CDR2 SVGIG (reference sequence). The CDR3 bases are TGTGCCTGGAGTGCCCATTGGGAGCGGGACAGGGGGCACACTGAAGCTTTCTTT. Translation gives CAWSAHWERDRGHTEAFF.

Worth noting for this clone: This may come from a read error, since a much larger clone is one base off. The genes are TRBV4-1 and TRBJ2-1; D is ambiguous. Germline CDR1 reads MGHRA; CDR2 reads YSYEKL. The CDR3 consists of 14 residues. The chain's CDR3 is CASSQDHTNNEQSF. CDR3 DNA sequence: TGCGCCAGCAGCCAAGATCACACGAACAATGAGCAGTCCTTC.

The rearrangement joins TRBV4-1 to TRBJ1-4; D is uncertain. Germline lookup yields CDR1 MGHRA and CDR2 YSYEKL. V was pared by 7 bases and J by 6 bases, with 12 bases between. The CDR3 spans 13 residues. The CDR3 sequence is CASKGFAHEKLFF. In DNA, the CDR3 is TGCGCCAGCAAGGGATTCGCGCATGAAAAACTGTTTTTT.

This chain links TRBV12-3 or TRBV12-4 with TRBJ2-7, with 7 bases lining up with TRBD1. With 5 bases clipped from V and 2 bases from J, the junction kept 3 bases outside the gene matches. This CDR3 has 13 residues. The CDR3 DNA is TGTGCCAGCAGTCCCCAGGGGGCCTACGAGCAGTACTTC. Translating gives CASSPQGAYEQYF.

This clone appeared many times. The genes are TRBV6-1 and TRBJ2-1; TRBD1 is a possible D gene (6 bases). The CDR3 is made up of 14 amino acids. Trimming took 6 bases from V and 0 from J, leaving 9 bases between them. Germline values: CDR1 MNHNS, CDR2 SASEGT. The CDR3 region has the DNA TGTGCCAGCAGCAGGGGAGACTCCTACAATGAGCAGTTCTTC. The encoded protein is CASSRGDSYNEQFF.

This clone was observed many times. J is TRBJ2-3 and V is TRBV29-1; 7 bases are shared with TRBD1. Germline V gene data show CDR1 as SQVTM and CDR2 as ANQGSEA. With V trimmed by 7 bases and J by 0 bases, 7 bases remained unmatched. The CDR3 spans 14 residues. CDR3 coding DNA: TGCAGCGCCGGTAGGGGGCCGAGCACAGATACGCAGTATTTT. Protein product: CSAGRGPSTDTQYF.

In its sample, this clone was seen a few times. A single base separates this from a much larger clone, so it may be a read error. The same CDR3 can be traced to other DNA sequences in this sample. The CDR3 coding sequence is TGCAGTGCCAGAGATGGGCAGTCACTCTACGAGCAGTACTTC. Its translation: CSARDGQSLYEQYF. The chain links TRBV20-1 to TRBJ2-7; no reliable D call. The CDR3 runs 14 residues. The germline V gene has CDR1 DFQATT and CDR2 SNEGSKA (reference sequence).

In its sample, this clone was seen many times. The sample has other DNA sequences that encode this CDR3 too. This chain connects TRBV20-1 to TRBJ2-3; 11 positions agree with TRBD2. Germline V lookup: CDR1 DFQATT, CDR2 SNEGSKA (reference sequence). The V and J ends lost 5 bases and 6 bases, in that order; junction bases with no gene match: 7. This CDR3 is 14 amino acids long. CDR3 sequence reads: CSAWTSGWGDTQYF. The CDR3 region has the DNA TGCAGTGCTTGGACTAGCGGGTGGGGGGATACGCAGTATTTT.

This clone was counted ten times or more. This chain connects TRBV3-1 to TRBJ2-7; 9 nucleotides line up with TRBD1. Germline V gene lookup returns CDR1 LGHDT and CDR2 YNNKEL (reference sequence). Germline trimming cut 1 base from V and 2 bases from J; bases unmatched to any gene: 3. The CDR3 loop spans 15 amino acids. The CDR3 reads CASSQAGTGPYEQYF. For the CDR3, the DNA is TGTGCCAGCAGCCAAGCCGGGACAGGGCCCTACGAGCAGTACTTC.

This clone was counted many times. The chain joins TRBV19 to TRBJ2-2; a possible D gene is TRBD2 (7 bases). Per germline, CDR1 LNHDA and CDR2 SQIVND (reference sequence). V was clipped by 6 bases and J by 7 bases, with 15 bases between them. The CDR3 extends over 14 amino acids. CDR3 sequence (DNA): TGTGCCAGTAGGGGTAGGGGGGGCCGCGGGGAGCTGTTTTTT. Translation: CASRGRGGRGELFF.

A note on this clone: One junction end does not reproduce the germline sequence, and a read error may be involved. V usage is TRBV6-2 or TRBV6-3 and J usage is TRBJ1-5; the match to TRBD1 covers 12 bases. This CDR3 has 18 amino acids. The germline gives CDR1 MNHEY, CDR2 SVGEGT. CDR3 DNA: TGTGCCAGCATTTACACGCCGGGACAGGGGGCGAGCAATCATCCCCAGCATTTT. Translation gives CASIYTPGQGASNHPQHF.

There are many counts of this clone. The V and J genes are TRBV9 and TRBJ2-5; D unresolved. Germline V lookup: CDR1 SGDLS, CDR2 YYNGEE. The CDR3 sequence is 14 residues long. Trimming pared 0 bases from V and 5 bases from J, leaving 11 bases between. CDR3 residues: CASSVEGLGETQYF. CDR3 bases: TGTGCCAGCAGCGTAGAGGGTCTTGGGGAGACCCAGTACTTC.

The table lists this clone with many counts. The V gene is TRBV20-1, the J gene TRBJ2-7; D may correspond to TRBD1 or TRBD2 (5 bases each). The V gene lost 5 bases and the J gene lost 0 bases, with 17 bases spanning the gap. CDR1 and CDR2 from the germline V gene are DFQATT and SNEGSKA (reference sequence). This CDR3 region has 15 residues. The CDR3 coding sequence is TGCAGTGCTTACCGGGACGAGGGGCTCTCCTACGAGCAGTACTTC. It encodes CSAYRDEGLSYEQYF.

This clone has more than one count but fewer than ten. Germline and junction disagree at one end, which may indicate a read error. CDR3 loop: CVISERDQPHHF. The CDR3 bases are TGTGTCATCAGTGAGAGGGATCAGCCCCATCATTTT. This chain joins TRBV10-3 and TRBJ1-5, with D uncertain. The CDR3 runs to 12 residues. CDR1 is ENHRY, CDR2 SYGVKD, per germline.

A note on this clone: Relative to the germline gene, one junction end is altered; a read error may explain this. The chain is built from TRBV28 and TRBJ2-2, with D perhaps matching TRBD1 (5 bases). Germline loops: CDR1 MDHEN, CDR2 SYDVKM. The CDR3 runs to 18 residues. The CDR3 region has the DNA TGTGCCAGCAGCAGGGATGGCGGATGGGTCGCGAACACCGTGGAGCTGTTTTTT. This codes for CASSRDGGWVANTVELFF.

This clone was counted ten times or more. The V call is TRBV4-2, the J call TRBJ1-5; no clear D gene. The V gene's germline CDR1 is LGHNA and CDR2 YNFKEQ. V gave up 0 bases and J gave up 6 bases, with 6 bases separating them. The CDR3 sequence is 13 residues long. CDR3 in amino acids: CASSQDRGQPQHF. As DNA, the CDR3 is TGTGCCAGCAGCCAAGACCGAGGTCAGCCCCAGCATTTT.

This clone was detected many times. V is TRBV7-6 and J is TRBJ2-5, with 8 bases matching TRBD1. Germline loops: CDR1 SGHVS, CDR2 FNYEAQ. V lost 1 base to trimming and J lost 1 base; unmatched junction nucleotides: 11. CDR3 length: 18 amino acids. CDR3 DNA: TGTGCCAGCAGCTTAGGGACAGGGCGTTCGGCTCCCCAAGAGACCCAGTACTTC. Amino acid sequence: CASSLGTGRSAPQETQYF.

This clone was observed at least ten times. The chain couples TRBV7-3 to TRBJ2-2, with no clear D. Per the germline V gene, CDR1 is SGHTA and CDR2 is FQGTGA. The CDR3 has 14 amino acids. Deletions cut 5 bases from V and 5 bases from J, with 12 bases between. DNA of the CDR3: TGTGCCAGCAGCCCAGGACGTAAAACCGGGGAGCTGTTTTTT. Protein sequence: CASSPGRKTGELFF.

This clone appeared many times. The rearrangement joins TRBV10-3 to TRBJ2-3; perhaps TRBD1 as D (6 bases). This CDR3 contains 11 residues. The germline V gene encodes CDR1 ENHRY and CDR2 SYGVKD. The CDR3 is CATGQTDTQYF. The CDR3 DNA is TGTGCAACAGGACAGACAGATACGCAGTATTTT.

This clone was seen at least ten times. CDR3 sequence reads: CSGCSGAPYNEQFF. The CDR3 DNA reads as TGCAGTGGTTGCAGCGGGGCGCCTTACAATGAGCAGTTCTTC. The chain combines TRBV20-1 with TRBJ2-1; 7 bases are a match to TRBD2. J lost 4 bases, V lost 7 bases, and 10 bases had no gene match. The CDR3 contains 14 residues. Germline V gene sequence: CDR1 DFQATT, CDR2 SNEGSKA (reference sequence).

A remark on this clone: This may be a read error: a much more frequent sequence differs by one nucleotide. Written as DNA, the CDR3 is TGTGCCAGCAGCCATTCACAACAGGAAACGACGAACACCGGGGAGCTGTTTTTT. Encoded protein: CASSHSQQETTNTGELFF. V gene TRBV9 combines with J gene TRBJ2-2; D is perhaps TRBD1 (5 bases). Germline values: CDR1 SGDLS, CDR2 YYNGEE. The length of the CDR3 is 18 residues. Trimming cost V 4 bases and J 0 bases, with 19 bases left between them. The whole variable domain, filled in from reference TRBV9 and TRBJ2-2, reads DSGVTQTPKHLITATGQRVTLRCSPRSGDLSVYWYQQSLDQGLQFLIQYYNGEERAKGNILERFSAQQFPDLHSELNLSSLELGDSALYFCASSHSQQETTNTGELFFGEGSRLTVL.

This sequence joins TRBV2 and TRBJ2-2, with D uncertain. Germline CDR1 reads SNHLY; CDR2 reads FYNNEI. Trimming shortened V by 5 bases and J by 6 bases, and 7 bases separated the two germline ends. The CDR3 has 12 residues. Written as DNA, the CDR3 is TGTGCCAGCAGTTGGGGTTCCGGGGAGCTGTTTTTT. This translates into CASSWGSGELFF.

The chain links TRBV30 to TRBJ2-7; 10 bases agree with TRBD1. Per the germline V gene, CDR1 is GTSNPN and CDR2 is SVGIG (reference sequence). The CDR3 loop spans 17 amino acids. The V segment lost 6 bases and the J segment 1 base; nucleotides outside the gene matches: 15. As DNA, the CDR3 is TGTGCCTGTAGTTCTCAACCGAGGGACAGGGGATCCTACGAGCAGTACTTC. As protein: CACSSQPRDRGSYEQYF.

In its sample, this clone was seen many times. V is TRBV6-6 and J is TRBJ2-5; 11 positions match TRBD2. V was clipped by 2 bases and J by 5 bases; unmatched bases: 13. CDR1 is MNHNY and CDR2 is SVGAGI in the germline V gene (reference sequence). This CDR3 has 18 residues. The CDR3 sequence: CASSYDGLAGVIRETQYF. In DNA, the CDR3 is TGTGCCAGCAGTTACGATGGACTAGCGGGTGTTATCAGGGAGACCCAGTACTTC.

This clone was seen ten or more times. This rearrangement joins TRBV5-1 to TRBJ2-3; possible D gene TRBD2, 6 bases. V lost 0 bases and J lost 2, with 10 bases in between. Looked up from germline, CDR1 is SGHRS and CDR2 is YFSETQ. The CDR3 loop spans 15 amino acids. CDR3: CASSLVSSDTDTQYF. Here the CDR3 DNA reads TGCGCCAGCAGCTTGGTTTCTAGCGACACAGATACGCAGTATTTT. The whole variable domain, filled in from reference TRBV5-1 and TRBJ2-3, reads KAGVTQTPRYLIKTRGQQVTLSCSPISGHRSVSWYQQTPGQGLQFLFEYFSETQRNKGNFPGRFSGRQFSNSRSEMNVSTLELGDSALYLCASSLVSSDTDTQYFGPGTRLTVL.

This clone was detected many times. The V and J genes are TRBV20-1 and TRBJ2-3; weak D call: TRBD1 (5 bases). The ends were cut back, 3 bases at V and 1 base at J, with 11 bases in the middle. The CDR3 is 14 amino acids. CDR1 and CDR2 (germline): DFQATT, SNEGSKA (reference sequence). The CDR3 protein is CSASGAAGTDTQYF. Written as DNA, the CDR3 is TGCAGTGCTAGTGGGGCGGCGGGCACAGATACGCAGTATTTT.